The T cell receptor (beta chain) under discussion was sequenced for a study of cytomegalovirus exposure and HLA in healthy donors. Primers included in the PCR were 60 Vbeta and 13 Jbeta primers. TCRdb's copy holds only in-frame clones and misses some; the assay was immunoSEQ multiplex PCR. Counted here are some 110,000 clones, roughly 73% occurring once; the ten biggest clones make up about 0.92%. This clone is categorized as medium-sized (0.01 to 0.1%). The TCR comes from a young woman in good health and CMV-seronegative. The sequenced sample consisted of PBMCs.

The CDR3 reads CASSQDGQRSYNEQFF. CDR3 nucleotides: TGTGCCAGCAGCCAAGATGGACAACGCTCCTACAATGAGCAGTTCTTC. V usage is TRBV4-2 and J usage is TRBJ2-1; D perhaps matches TRBD1 (5 bases). The germline V and J ends were trimmed by 0 bases and 0 bases, with 9 bases remaining between them. Germline CDR1 and CDR2: LGHNA and YNFKEQ. The CDR3 is 16 amino acids.